The subject of this entry is one T cell receptor (beta chain). The sample originates from a study of blood T cell repertoires in COVID-19. Sequencing was performed with immunoSEQ multiplex PCR; in TCRdb, only in-frame clones are kept and a portion is missing. Here the sample spans about 180,000 clones, approximately 80% being singletons. The CDR3 has 16 residues. With V trimmed by 2 bases and J by 0 bases, 4 bases remained unmatched. Germline CDR1 is SGHTA and CDR2 is FQGTGA. This study enrolled people aged about 18 to 95 from around 26 US geographic areas. Participants classified as exposed had met a COVID-19 case within 2 weeks before study entry.

V gene TRBV7-3 combines with J gene TRBJ2-3; 8 bases align to TRBD2. What was sequenced was PBMCs or T cells enriched from blood (not recorded which). This sequence originates from a man in his sixties who had been exposed to COVID-19. The CDR3 reads CASSLLPSGSTDTQYF. The CDR3 region has the DNA TGTGCCAGCAGCTTACTTCCTAGCGGGAGCACAGATACGCAGTATTTT.